The next 12 T cell receptor beta chains were all read from a single sample in a study of OX40 agonist ivuxolimab in advanced cancers. The protocol was immunoSEQ multiplex PCR, while the TCRdb copy is restricted to in-frame clones and leaves out a portion. The sample shows 50,000 to 70,000 clones, about 90% of them seen only once. The source was CD4+ or CD8+ T cells sorted from blood, collected in a trial of the OX40 agonist ivuxolimab. The receptors were sampled from an adult with an advanced solid tumor such as melanoma, head and neck, liver or kidney cancer.

V gene TRBV4-1 combines with J gene TRBJ2-7, with D perhaps TRBD2 (7 bases). V was clipped by 4 bases and J by 5 bases, with 24 bases between them. Germline V gives CDR1 MGHRA, CDR2 YSYEKL. The CDR3 is made up of 17 amino acids. The CDR3 region has the DNA TGCGCCAGCAGCCCAGCGGTAGGGAGGGGGAGTCTGAACGAGCAGTACTTC. Protein product: CASSPAVGRGSLNEQYF.

The chain recombines TRBV14 with TRBJ1-4; 8 bases map to TRBD1. CDR3 size: 15 residues. Germline V gene data show CDR1 as SGHDN and CDR2 as FVKESK. Trimming at V came to 4 bases and at J to 1 base, leaving 2 bases not matched to a gene. In nucleotides, the CDR3 is TGTGCCAGCAGCCCCGGACAGGGAACTAATGAAAAACTGTTTTTT. Protein: CASSPGQGTNEKLFF.

A note on this clone: A read error may account for a junction end that differs from germline. This rearrangement joins TRBV5-1 to TRBJ2-1, with D hard to call. The CDR3 runs to 11 residues. CDR1 and CDR2 from the germline V gene are SGHRS and YFSETQ. CDR3 DNA sequence: TGCGCCAGCACCTCCGACAATGAGCAGTTCTTC. Residues: CASTSDNEQFF. Looking up the rest from reference TRBV5-1 and TRBJ2-1 gives the full variable domain: KAGVTQTPRYLIKTRGQQVTLSCSPISGHRSVSWYQQTPGQGLQFLFEYFSETQRNKGNFPGRFSGRQFSNSRSEMNVSTLELGDSALYLCASTSDNEQFFGPGTRLTVL.

V gene TRBV29-1 combines with J gene TRBJ2-3; 9 nucleotides line up with TRBD1. This CDR3 comprises 15 residues. Germline V CDR1 and CDR2: SQVTM, ANQGSEA. The V gene end was trimmed by 3 bases and the J gene end by 5 bases; junction bases not matched to a gene: 9. CDR3 DNA sequence: TGCAGCGTTGAGTCGGGACAGGGTTGGGTAGATACGCAGTATTTT. Translation: CSVESGQGWVDTQYF.

The chain links TRBV7-8 to TRBJ2-5; D unresolved. Germline-derived CDR1 and CDR2 are SGHVS and FQNEAQ. Trimming stripped 5 bases from V and 5 bases from J, with 9 bases between. The CDR3 consists of 12 residues. The chain's CDR3 is CASSPAAETQYF. Here the CDR3 DNA reads TGTGCCAGCAGCCCTGCCGCGGAGACCCAGTACTTC.

V gene TRBV7-7 combines with J gene TRBJ2-2; 7 bases are a match to TRBD2. J gave up 4 bases and V 5 bases, and 4 bases lay outside the gene matches. The CDR3 extends over 14 amino acids. In germline, CDR1 is SSHAT, CDR2 FNYEAQ (reference sequence). The CDR3 nucleotides are TGTGCCAGCAGCCTAGGGGAGGGCACCGGGGAGCTGTTTTTT. It is translated as CASSLGEGTGELFF.

The gene calls are TRBV7-2 and TRBJ1-1; TRBD1 aligns across 8 bases. V shed 5 bases, J shed 4 bases, and the junction held 9 bases outside the gene matches. CDR1 SGHTA and CDR2 FQGNSA come from the germline V gene. The CDR3 consists of 15 residues. CDR3 amino acids: CASSVNQGASTEAFF. The DNA for the CDR3 is TGTGCCAGCAGCGTCAACCAGGGGGCGAGCACTGAAGCTTTCTTT.

The chain links TRBV10-2 to TRBJ2-1; 11 bases fit TRBD2. Germline CDR1 is WSHSY and CDR2 is SAAADI. With 0 bases clipped from V and 10 bases from J, the junction kept 5 bases outside the gene matches. The CDR3 is 15 amino acids. CDR3 loop: CASSESLAGGSEQFF. CDR3 in DNA: TGCGCCAGCAGTGAGTCGCTAGCGGGAGGTAGCGAGCAGTTCTTC.

This chain uses TRBV4-1 with TRBJ2-7; TRBD1 is a possible D gene (9 bases). CDR1 and CDR2 (germline): MGHRA, YSYEKL. This CDR3 contains 16 residues. V lost 0 bases to trimming and J lost 6 bases, with 18 bases between them. CDR3 sequence: CASSQDSGTGFVEQYF. The CDR3, as DNA: TGCGCCAGCAGCCAAGATAGCGGGACAGGGTTTGTCGAGCAGTACTTC.

This chain connects TRBV28 to TRBJ2-7; maybe TRBD2 (5 bases). This CDR3 is 16 amino acids long. The ends were cut back, 5 bases at V and 5 bases at J, with 22 bases in the middle. CDR1 MDHEN and CDR2 SYDVKM come from the germline V gene. The CDR3 DNA is TGTGCCAGCAGTCTAAACGGCGAGGGCCTAGAAAACGAGCAGTACTTC. It is translated as CASSLNGEGLENEQYF.

The rearrangement links TRBV6-1 to TRBJ2-7, with D possibly called TRBD1 or TRBD2 (5 bases each). Per the germline V gene, CDR1 is MNHNS and CDR2 is SASEGT. This CDR3 spans 15 amino acids. Trimming removed 3 bases from V and 2 bases from J, with 14 bases in between. The CDR3 is CASSEDWGSPYEQYF. The CDR3 DNA sequence: TGTGCCAGCAGTGAGGACTGGGGGTCCCCCTACGAGCAGTACTTC.

V gene TRBV5-1 combines with J gene TRBJ2-1; D unresolved. From germline, CDR1 is SGHRS and CDR2 YFSETQ. Trimming removed 0 bases at V and 2 bases at J, with 9 bases between. CDR3 length: 15 residues. This CDR3 is CASSLAGSAYNEQFF. The CDR3 DNA reads TGCGCCAGCAGCTTGGCGGGCAGTGCCTACAATGAGCAGTTCTTC.